This T cell receptor (beta chain) derives from a study of T cell changes during pregnancy in multiple sclerosis. Germline CDR1 reads SEHNR; CDR2 reads FQNEAQ (reference sequence). This CDR3 has 15 amino acids. V shed 2 bases, J shed 3 bases, and the junction held 6 bases outside the gene matches. The protocol was immunoSEQ multiplex PCR, while the TCRdb copy is restricted to in-frame clones and leaves out a portion. The sample comprises about 70,000 clones, 90% to 95% of which are singletons, and approximately 1.5% rests with the top ten. Sequenced material: peripheral blood, taken in the third trimester of pregnancy. The rearrangement links TRBV7-9 to TRBJ2-7, with 8 nucleotides matching TRBD1. The receptor's source is a female donor in good health, enrolled as a control in a pregnancy study. The CDR3 nucleotides read TGTGCCAGCAGCTTACCAGGGGGCGAGGTCTACGAGCAGTACTTC. This sequence encodes CASSLPGGEVYEQYF.